These T cell receptor beta chains were read from a single sample in a study of T cells after yellow fever vaccination. TCRdb itself ran the 5' RACE reads through MiXCR, one entry per CDR3 protein. The sample records 300,000 to 400,000 distinct CDR3 sequences, around 13% being singletons. Sequences were derived from CD4+ T cells sorted from PBMCs, sampled 15 days after the yellow fever booster vaccination. These receptor sequences come from a man aged 18-30 years who received the YFV17D yellow fever vaccine. Both conserved end residues are part of each CDR3. D genes are given only for firm matches. Not every row has a clone size; where given, it reads once, few, many or a size class.

CDR3 DNA: TGCGCCAGCAGCCAAGAATCCTGGGGGAGGGGTGAAGCTTTCTTT
CDR3 protein: CASSQESWGRGEAFF
V gene: TRBV4-3
D gene: .
clone size: few
J gene: TRBJ1-1
CDR3 length: 15

CDR3 DNA: TGTGCCAGCAGCTCGGGCCCCCGGGAGACCCAGTACTTC
CDR3 protein: CASSSGPRETQYF
V gene: TRBV7-2
D gene: .
clone size: .
J gene: TRBJ2-5
CDR3 length: 13

CDR3 DNA: TGTGCCAGCAGCCTTGGGAGCGGGGGGGCCCCAGATACGCAGTATTTT
CDR3 protein: CASSLGSGGAPDTQYF
V gene: TRBV7-9
D gene: TRBD2
clone size: .
J gene: TRBJ2-3
CDR3 length: 16

CDR3 DNA: TGCAGTGCTAGGGACAGGGTCAGATCACCCCTCCACTTT
CDR3 protein: CSARDRVRSPLHF
V gene: TRBV20-1
D gene: TRBD1
clone size: .
J gene: TRBJ1-6
CDR3 length: 13

CDR3 DNA: TGCGCCAGCAGCCCCCGGCAGCGAAGTGAGCAGTTCTTC
CDR3 protein: CASSPRQRSEQFF
V gene: TRBV4-3
D gene: .
clone size: few
J gene: TRBJ2-1
CDR3 length: 13

CDR3 DNA: TGCAGTGCTAGAGCTGGCGGGGGGTCGAGTGAGCAGTTCTTC
CDR3 protein: CSARAGGGSSEQFF
V gene: TRBV20-1
D gene: TRBD2
clone size: few
J gene: TRBJ2-1
CDR3 length: 14

CDR3 DNA: TGCGCCAGCAGCCAAGAGAGGCTGGCAGGGGCGGAGACCCAGTACTTC
CDR3 protein: CASSQERLAGAETQYF
V gene: TRBV4-3
D gene: .
clone size: .
J gene: TRBJ2-5
CDR3 length: 16

CDR3 DNA: TGTGCCAGCAGTTTATATAGCGGGGGTGCTTGGGTGGGCACTGAAGCTTTCTTT
CDR3 protein: CASSLYSGGAWVGTEAFF
V gene: TRBV27
D gene: .
clone size: few
J gene: TRBJ1-1
CDR3 length: 18

CDR3 DNA: TGTGCCAGCAGGGGACAGGGGGGTGGTAATTCACCCCTCCACTTT
CDR3 protein: CASRGQGGGNSPLHF
V gene: TRBV6-2/TRBV6-3
D gene: TRBD1
clone size: few
J gene: TRBJ1-6
CDR3 length: 15

CDR3 DNA: TGCAGTGCCCTAGAGGTCGCCTTTGGGGAGGGCTACACCTTC
CDR3 protein: CSALEVAFGEGYTF
V gene: TRBV20-1
D gene: .
clone size: .
J gene: TRBJ1-2
CDR3 length: 14

CDR3 DNA: TGTGCCAGCAAACCGGGACTAGGAGTCCGAGGGGAGCTGTTTTTT
CDR3 protein: CASKPGLGVRGELFF
V gene: TRBV6-5
D gene: TRBD2
clone size: .
J gene: TRBJ2-2
CDR3 length: 15

CDR3 DNA: TGCGCCAGCAGCTTTGGGGCCCCGCTCACTGAAGCTTTCTTT
CDR3 protein: CASSFGAPLTEAFF
V gene: TRBV5-1
D gene: .
clone size: few
J gene: TRBJ1-1
CDR3 length: 14

CDR3 DNA: TGTGCCAGCAGAAGCCCGGGCGGGGTCACTGAAGCTTTCTTT
CDR3 protein: CASRSPGGVTEAFF
V gene: TRBV6-5
D gene: .
clone size: .
J gene: TRBJ1-1
CDR3 length: 14

CDR3 DNA: TGTGCCAGCAGCCAGGGGAATGCCAAAAACATTCAGTACTTC
CDR3 protein: CASSQGNAKNIQYF
V gene: TRBV3-1
D gene: .
clone size: few
J gene: TRBJ2-4
CDR3 length: 14

CDR3 DNA: TGTGCCAGCAGCGTAGACCCTGCTGGCACTGAAGCTTTCTTT
CDR3 protein: CASSVDPAGTEAFF
V gene: TRBV9
D gene: .
clone size: few
J gene: TRBJ1-1
CDR3 length: 14

CDR3 DNA: TGTGCCAGCAGCCTTGAGGCCCCGCGGGATCAGCCCCAGCATTTT
CDR3 protein: CASSLEAPRDQPQHF
V gene: TRBV6-5
D gene: .
clone size: .
J gene: TRBJ1-5
CDR3 length: 15

CDR3 DNA: TGTGCCAGCAGCAAATTCCTGGCTAATGAAAAACTGTTTTTT
CDR3 protein: CASSKFLANEKLFF
V gene: TRBV21-1
D gene: .
clone size: .
J gene: TRBJ1-4
CDR3 length: 14

CDR3 DNA: TGTGCCAGCAGTGTGGCAACTAGCACAGATACGCAGTATTTT
CDR3 protein: CASSVATSTDTQYF
V gene: TRBV9
D gene: .
clone size: few
J gene: TRBJ2-3
CDR3 length: 14

CDR3 DNA: TGTGCCAGCAGATATGGACTGTTAAACAATGAGCAGTTCTTC
CDR3 protein: CASRYGLLNNEQFF
V gene: TRBV27
D gene: .
clone size: .
J gene: TRBJ2-1
CDR3 length: 14